This record covers a single T cell receptor beta chain. V was pared by 4 bases and J by 4 bases, with 10 bases between. The CDR3 is made up of 13 amino acids. CDR1 is LNHDA, CDR2 SQIVND, per germline (reference sequence). The data were obtained in a study of blood T cell repertoires in COVID-19. Original analysis: Amplification with reference gene primers provided the estimates of nucleated cell counts. Using immunoSEQ multiplex PCR, the repertoire was profiled, and TCRdb retains in-frame clones only, with some absent. V, J and clone size are those of that table, while D and trimming were read from the DNA. The sample carries roughly 78,000 clones, more than 75% recorded once.

The clonotype comes from a woman aged 60-75 years with acute or convalescent COVID-19. Sequencing was done on a sample of peripheral blood. V usage is TRBV19 and J usage is TRBJ2-5, with D possibly matching TRBD2 (5 bases). The CDR3 here is CASSTSGGETQYF. The CDR3 DNA follows: TGTGCCAGTAGTACTAGTGGAGGAGAGACCCAGTACTTC. Full variable domain (outside the CDR3, taken from reference TRBV19 and TRBJ2-5): DGGITQSPKYLFRKEGQNVTLSCEQNLNHDAMYWYRQDPGQGLRLIYYSQIVNDFQKGDIAEGYSVSREKKESFPLTVTSAQKNPTAFYLCASSTSGGETQYFGPGTRLLVL.